Listed here is a single T cell receptor beta chain. What it binds is not known. To make TCR beta libraries, researchers used iRepertoire HTBI primers and Arm-PCR of CDR3 regions. TCRdb analysed the multiplex PCR reads with MiXCR anew, one entry per CDR3 protein. The data contain around 400,000 distinct CDR3 sequences, about 15% of them singletons. The V gene's germline CDR1 is LNHNV and CDR2 YYDKDF (reference sequence). V lost 5 bases and J lost 6; bases outside the gene matches: 10. This CDR3 contains 16 residues. Noted time point: newly diagnosed GD, antithyroid drugs for less than 3 months. There was RNA extracted from PBMCs, and the TCR library was made from it. The data were obtained in a study of regulatory T cells in long-lasting Graves disease. Study observations and caveats: Persistent-disease Graves' patients showed less TCR diversity than new cases.

The data also belong to a second study, concerning T cells in Graves' hyperthyroidism and ophthalmopathy. That investigation notes: HTBI primers were the set used in a first-round RT-PCR of the TCR CDR3.

V and J are TRBV15 and TRBJ2-1, with TRBD2 identical over 10 bases. The origin of this receptor is a woman in her thirties or forties with Graves disease. The sample here was peripheral blood mononuclear cells (PBMCs), taken at new diagnosis, from a patient treated with antithyroid drugs. CDR3 sequence reads: CATSLGGASGSNEQFF. CDR3 nucleotides: TGTGCCACCAGCCTAGGAGGAGCTAGCGGGAGCAATGAGCAGTTCTTC.